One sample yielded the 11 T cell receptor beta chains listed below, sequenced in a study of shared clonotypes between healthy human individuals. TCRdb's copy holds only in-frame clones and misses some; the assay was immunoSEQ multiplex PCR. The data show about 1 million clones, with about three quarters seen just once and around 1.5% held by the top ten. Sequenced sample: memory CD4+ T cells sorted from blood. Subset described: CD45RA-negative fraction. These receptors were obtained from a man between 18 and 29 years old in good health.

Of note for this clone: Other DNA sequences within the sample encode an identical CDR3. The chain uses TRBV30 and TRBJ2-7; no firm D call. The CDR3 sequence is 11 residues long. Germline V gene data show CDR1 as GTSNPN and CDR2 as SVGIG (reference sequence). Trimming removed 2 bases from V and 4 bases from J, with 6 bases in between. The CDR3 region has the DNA TGTGCCTGGAGTAGTTCTTACGAGCAGTACTTC. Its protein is CAWSSSYEQYF. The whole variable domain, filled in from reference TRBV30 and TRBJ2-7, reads SQTIHQWPATLVQPVGSPLSLECTVEGTSNPNLYWYRQAAGRGLQLLFYSVGIGQISSEVPQNLSASRPQDRQFILSSKKLLLSDSGFYLCAWSSSYEQYFGPGTRLTVT.

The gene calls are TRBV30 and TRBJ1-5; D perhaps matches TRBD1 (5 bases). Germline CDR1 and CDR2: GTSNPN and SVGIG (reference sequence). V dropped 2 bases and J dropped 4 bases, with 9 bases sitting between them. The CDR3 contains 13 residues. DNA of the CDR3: TGTGCCTGGAGTACCCAGGGAAATCAGCCCCAGCATTTT. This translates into CAWSTQGNQPQHF.

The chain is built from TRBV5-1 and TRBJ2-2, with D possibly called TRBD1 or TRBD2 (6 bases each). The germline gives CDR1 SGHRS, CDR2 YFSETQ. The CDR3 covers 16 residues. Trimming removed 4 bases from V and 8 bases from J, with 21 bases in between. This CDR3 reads CASSPLIAAGTGELFF. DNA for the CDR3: TGCGCCAGCAGCCCCCTGATAGCGGCCGGGACAGGGGAGCTGTTTTTT.

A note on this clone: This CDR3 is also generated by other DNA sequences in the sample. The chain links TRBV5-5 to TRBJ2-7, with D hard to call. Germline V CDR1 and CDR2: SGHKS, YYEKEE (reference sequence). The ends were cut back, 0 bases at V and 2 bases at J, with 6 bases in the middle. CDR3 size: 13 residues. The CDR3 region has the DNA TGTGCCAGCAGCTTGGGGGGTCCCTACGAGCAGTACTTC. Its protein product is CASSLGGPYEQYF.

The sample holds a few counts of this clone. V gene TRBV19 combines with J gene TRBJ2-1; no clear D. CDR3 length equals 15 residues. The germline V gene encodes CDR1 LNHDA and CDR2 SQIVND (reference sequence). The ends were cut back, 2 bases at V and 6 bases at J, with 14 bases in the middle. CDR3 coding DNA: TGTGCCAGTAGTATATCAGGCCAGGCGGTCAATGAGCAGTTCTTC. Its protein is CASSISGQAVNEQFF.

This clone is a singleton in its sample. CDR3 coding DNA: TGTGCCAGCTCACCACCGGCAGGGGCGGACTATGGCTACACCTTC. Translated: CASSPPAGADYGYTF. The gene calls are TRBV18 and TRBJ1-2, with D possibly TRBD1 on 6 matching bases. Looked up from germline, CDR1 is KGHSH and CDR2 is LQKENI. The CDR3 covers 15 residues. Trimming pared 0 bases from V and 3 bases from J, leaving 11 bases between.

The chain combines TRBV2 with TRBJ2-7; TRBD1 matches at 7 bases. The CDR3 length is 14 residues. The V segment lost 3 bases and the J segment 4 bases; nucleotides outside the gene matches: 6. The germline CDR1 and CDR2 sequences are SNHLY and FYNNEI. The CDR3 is CASSDLAGGYEQYF. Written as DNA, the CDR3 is TGTGCCAGCAGTGATCTGGCAGGGGGATACGAGCAGTACTTC.

CDR3 nucleotide sequence: TGTGCCAGCAGCTCCCGGGGCCCTTCTTACTATGGCTACACCTTC. It specifies CASSSRGPSYYGYTF. The chain couples TRBV5-6 to TRBJ1-2; perhaps TRBD1 as D (5 bases). Germline-derived CDR1 and CDR2 are SGHDT and YYEEEE. This CDR3 comprises 15 residues. Trimming stripped 3 bases from V and 3 bases from J, with 15 bases between. Supplemented by reference TRBV5-6 and TRBJ1-2, the full variable domain reads DAGVTQSPTHLIKTRGQQVTLRCSPKSGHDTVSWYQQALGQGPQFIFQYYEEEERQRGNFPDRFSGHQFPNYSSELNVNALLLGDSALYLCASSSRGPSYYGYTFGSGTRLTVV.

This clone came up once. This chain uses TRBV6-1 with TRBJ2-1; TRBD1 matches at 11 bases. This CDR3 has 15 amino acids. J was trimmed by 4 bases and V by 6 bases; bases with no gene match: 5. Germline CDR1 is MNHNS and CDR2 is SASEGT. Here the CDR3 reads CASSAGTGGYNEQFF. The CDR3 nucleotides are TGTGCCAGCAGCGCCGGGACAGGGGGATACAATGAGCAGTTCTTC.

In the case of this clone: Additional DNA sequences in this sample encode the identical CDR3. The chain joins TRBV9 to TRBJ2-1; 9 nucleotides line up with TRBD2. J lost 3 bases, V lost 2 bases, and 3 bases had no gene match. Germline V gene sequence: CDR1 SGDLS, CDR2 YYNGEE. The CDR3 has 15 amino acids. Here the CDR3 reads CASSVQTSGYNEQFF. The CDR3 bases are TGTGCCAGCAGCGTTCAGACTAGCGGCTACAATGAGCAGTTCTTC.

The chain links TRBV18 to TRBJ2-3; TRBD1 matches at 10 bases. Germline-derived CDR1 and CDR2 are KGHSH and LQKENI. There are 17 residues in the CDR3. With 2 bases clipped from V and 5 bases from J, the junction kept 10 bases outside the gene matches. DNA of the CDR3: TGTGCCAGCTCACCAATCGGACTAGGGGACAGGGGAGATACGCAGTATTTT. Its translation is CASSPIGLGDRGDTQYF.